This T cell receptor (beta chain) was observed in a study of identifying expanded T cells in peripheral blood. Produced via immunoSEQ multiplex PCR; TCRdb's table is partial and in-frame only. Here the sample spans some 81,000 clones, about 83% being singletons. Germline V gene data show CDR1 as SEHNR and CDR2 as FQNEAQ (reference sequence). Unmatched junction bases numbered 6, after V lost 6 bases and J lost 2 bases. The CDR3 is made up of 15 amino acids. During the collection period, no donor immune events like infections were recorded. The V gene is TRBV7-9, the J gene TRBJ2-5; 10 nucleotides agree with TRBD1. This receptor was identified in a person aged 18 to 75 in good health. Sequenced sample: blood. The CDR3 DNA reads TGTGCCAGCAGTTTTGGACAGGGGGTTCAAGAGACCCAGTACTTC. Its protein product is CASSFGQGVQETQYF.